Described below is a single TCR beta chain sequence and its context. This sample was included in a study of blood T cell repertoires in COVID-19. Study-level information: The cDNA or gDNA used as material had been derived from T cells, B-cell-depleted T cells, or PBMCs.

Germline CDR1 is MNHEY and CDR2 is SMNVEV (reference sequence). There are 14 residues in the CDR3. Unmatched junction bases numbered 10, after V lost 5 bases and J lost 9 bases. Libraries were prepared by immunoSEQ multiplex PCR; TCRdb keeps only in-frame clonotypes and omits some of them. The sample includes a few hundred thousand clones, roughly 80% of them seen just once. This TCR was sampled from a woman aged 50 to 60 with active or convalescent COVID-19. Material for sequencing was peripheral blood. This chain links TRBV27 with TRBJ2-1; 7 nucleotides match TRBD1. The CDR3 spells CASSRQGKESEQFF. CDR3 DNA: TGTGCCAGCAGTCGACAGGGTAAGGAGAGTGAGCAGTTCTTC.